The entry below describes one TCR beta chain. Its antigen is not yet known. No base qualities exist here, and no much larger clone lies one base off it. Libraries were built with the immunoSEQ multiplex PCR assay. Here the immuneACCESS table is served through TCRdb, limited to in-frame sequences with V and J called. Missing clones are a known gap in these copies; in checked studies unresolved V genes cover under half, and the rest lacks a known reason. This sample gives some 5,000 clones in total; 60% to 75% of them show up just once. Around 7.4% of the sample rests with the top ten. This sample is drawn from a study of tumor T cells in aggressive B-cell lymphoma (dated by TCRdb to about 2017). From cysteine to phenylalanine, the CDR3 is 16 amino acids long. The DNA shown is the 48-base CDR3, in frame from base 1. V and J lose 5 bases and 4 bases, and a span of 17 bases separates them. Via the germline V gene, CDR1 is SGHVS and CDR2 FQNEAQ.

This sequence originates from an adult with diffuse large B cell lymphoma. The chain is assembled from TRBV7-8 and TRBJ2-2; possibly the D gene is TRBD2, per 6 matching bases. Sample: tumor tissue. The DNA reads as follows: TGTGCCAGCAGCCCCCCGGCGGGATGGGTCACCGGGGAGCTGTTTTTT. Its amino acids are CASSPPAGWVTGELFF.